This T cell receptor (beta chain) was sequenced during a study of shared clonotypes between healthy human individuals. On this clone: Its antigen is not known. The sample contains more than one DNA sequence encoding this CDR3.

Genomic DNA belonging to each subset was distributed in equal measure over several immunoSEQ plates. A roughly 220 ng quantity of DNA, roughly 29,000 T cell genomes, went into the sorted-subset replicate PCRs. Using immunoSEQ multiplex PCR, the repertoire was profiled, and TCRdb retains in-frame clones only, with some absent. The sample records hundreds of thousands of clones, around 73% being singletons. Study conclusions and caveats: Among several donors, roughly 5.4% of naive CD4 clonotypes were found in common.

This CDR3 has 14 amino acids. Between the trimmed V and J ends, which lost 0 bases and 5 bases, there was a span of 11 bases. Looked up from germline, CDR1 is MDHEN and CDR2 is SYDVKM. Sequencing was done on a sample of memory CD4+ T cells sorted from blood. Subset: CD45RA-negative fraction. The rearrangement uses TRBV28 and TRBJ2-7; D is possibly TRBD1 (5 bases). The sequence was obtained from a woman aged 25 to 39 in good health. The CDR3 loop reads CASSLWQGTDEQYF. The DNA of the CDR3 is TGTGCCAGCAGTTTATGGCAGGGTACCGACGAGCAGTACTTC.